This T cell receptor beta chain is drawn from a study of cytomegalovirus exposure and HLA in healthy donors. This clone was counted between two and nine times. The antigen remains unidentified. Losses at the gene ends were 2 bases for V and 0 bases for J; bases not matched to a gene: 1. This CDR3 is built from 14 residues. CDR1 is MNHEY, CDR2 SVGAGI, per germline. General study findings and limits: Several of the most significant clusters appeared, in a later analysis, to be linked to common viral pathogens. The study labeled more than 150 TCR beta chains cytomegalovirus-associated. High specificity and sensitivity for cytomegalovirus status were reported for the classifier. With further analysis later on, most CMV-associated TCR beta chains appeared HLA-restricted.

Both 60 Vbeta primers and 13 Jbeta primers went into the PCR. The method was immunoSEQ multiplex PCR; TCRdb's version includes in-frame clones alone and lacks a portion of them. The table has around 150,000 clones, roughly 80% seen once. This sequence joins TRBV6-5 and TRBJ2-7, with 7 bases that match TRBD1. This clonotype was obtained from a man aged 25-45 years in good health and CMV-seronegative. Material: PBMCs. The CDR3 bases are TGTGCCAGCAGTTACACAGGGGACTCCTACGAGCAGTACTTC. As protein: CASSYTGDSYEQYF.